One and the same sample provided the 18 T cell receptor beta chains below, sequenced in a study of shared clonotypes between healthy human individuals. Sequencing used immunoSEQ multiplex PCR; TCRdb keeps in-frame clones, though not all of them. The top ten clones hold around 1.7% of a sample with 600,000 to 800,000 clones, over 55% of them seen once. Input material: memory CD4+ T cells sorted from blood. The sample's subset: CD45RA-negative fraction. The receptors were sampled from a woman aged 30 to 39 in good health.

The rearrangement uses TRBV7-7 and TRBJ2-3, with TRBD2 matching over 8 bases. The germline gives CDR1 SSHAT, CDR2 FNYEAQ (reference sequence). This CDR3 has 15 amino acids. V was clipped by 5 bases and J by 0 bases; unmatched bases: 4. For the CDR3, the DNA is TGTGCCAGCAGCCCGCGGGGGGAAAGCACAGATACGCAGTATTTT. Translating gives CASSPRGESTDTQYF. The full variable domain, completed using reference TRBV7-7 and TRBJ2-3, is GAGVSQSPRYKVTKRGQDVTLRCDPISSHATLYWYQQALGQGPEFLTYFNYEAQPDKSGLPSDRFSAERPEGSISTLTIQRTEQRDSAMYRCASSPRGESTDTQYFGPGTRLTVL.

The chain is built from TRBV11-2 and TRBJ2-7, with D perhaps matching TRBD1 (5 bases). The germline V and J ends were trimmed by 2 bases and 5 bases, with 19 bases remaining between them. The CDR3 is 16 amino acids. CDR1 is SGHAT and CDR2 is FQNNGV in the germline V gene. In DNA form, the CDR3 reads TGTGCCAGCAGCTTACTCTTGGGGAACAGGCCCCACGAGCAGTACTTC. It is translated as CASSLLLGNRPHEQYF.

This clone was found a few times. The rearrangement joins TRBV10-3 to TRBJ2-7; 9 bases align to TRBD1. J gave up 4 bases and V 2 bases, and 9 bases lay outside the gene matches. The CDR3 has 16 residues. CDR1 and CDR2 from the germline V gene are ENHRY and SYGVKD. The CDR3 DNA follows: TGTGCCATCAGTGAGAGGTTGGACAGGGGCTCGTACGAGCAGTACTTC. This gives the protein CAISERLDRGSYEQYF.

CDR3 coding DNA: TGTGCCAGCAGCCCCGGAGTGGGTCGGGGTATCGATGAGCAGTTCTTC. The encoded protein is CASSPGVGRGIDEQFF. The V call is TRBV7-2, the J call TRBJ2-1, with D maybe TRBD2 (5 bases). The germline V gene has CDR1 SGHTA and CDR2 FQGNSA. Trimming took off 5 bases at V and 8 bases at J, with 22 bases between the two ends. The CDR3 is made up of 16 amino acids.

Of note for this clone: This sample includes further DNA sequences coding for the same CDR3. This chain connects TRBV7-9 to TRBJ1-1, with 7 bases aligning to TRBD1. The CDR3 length is 13 residues. CDR1 and CDR2 (germline): SEHNR, FQNEAQ (reference sequence). Germline trimming cut 3 bases from V and 4 bases from J; bases unmatched to any gene: 2. CDR3 in amino acids: CASSLSGGTEAFF. The DNA of the CDR3 is TGTGCCAGCAGCTTGTCAGGGGGCACTGAAGCTTTCTTT. Drawing the rest from reference TRBV7-9 and TRBJ1-1, the complete variable domain is DTGVSQNPRHKITKRGQNVTFRCDPISEHNRLYWYRQTLGQGPEFLTYFQNEAQLEKSRLLSDRFSAERPKGSFSTLEIQRTEQGDSAMYLCASSLSGGTEAFFGQGTRLTVV.

V gene TRBV2 combines with J gene TRBJ1-5; perhaps TRBD1 as D (6 bases). Trimming stripped 6 bases from V and 1 base from J, with 13 bases between. Germline loops: CDR1 SNHLY, CDR2 FYNNEI. The length of the CDR3 is 15 residues. The CDR3 loop is CASRVQGGSNQPQHF. DNA for the CDR3: TGTGCCAGCAGAGTACAGGGAGGGAGCAATCAGCCCCAGCATTTT.

This chain links TRBV9 with TRBJ2-1; D is perhaps TRBD2 (6 bases). This CDR3 spans 14 amino acids. V was pared by 2 bases and J by 7 bases, with 13 bases between. The germline gives CDR1 SGDLS, CDR2 YYNGEE. Here the CDR3 reads CASSVSSGLNEQFF. The CDR3 DNA is TGTGCCAGCAGCGTGAGTAGCGGTTTAAATGAGCAGTTCTTC.

CDR3 loop: CASSLMGGDQPQHF. CDR3 DNA sequence: TGTGCCAGCAGCTTAATGGGGGGGGATCAGCCCCAGCATTTT. This chain joins TRBV7-2 and TRBJ1-5, with D possibly matching TRBD1 (5 bases). The CDR3 totals 14 residues. Trimming removed 2 bases from V and 5 bases from J, with 10 bases in between. The germline V gene has CDR1 SGHTA and CDR2 FQGNSA.

V gene TRBV15 combines with J gene TRBJ2-5, with D tentatively TRBD1 (5 bases). The germline V gene has CDR1 LNHNV and CDR2 YYDKDF (reference sequence). V lost 5 bases and J lost 5, with 12 bases in between. CDR3 length: 13 amino acids. The CDR3 sequence: CATSARASETQYF. In nucleotides, the CDR3 is TGTGCCACCAGCGCCAGGGCCTCCGAGACCCAGTACTTC.

The J gene is TRBJ2-3, the V gene TRBV4-1; no reliable D call. V was pared by 1 base and J by 5 bases, with 4 bases between. From germline, CDR1 is MGHRA and CDR2 YSYEKL. The CDR3 extends over 12 amino acids. CDR3 region: CASSQVEDTQYF. The CDR3 DNA reads TGCGCCAGCAGCCAAGTGGAAGATACGCAGTATTTT.

This clone was found once. The chain is built from TRBV19 and TRBJ2-5, with 7 bases that match TRBD1. This CDR3 contains 12 residues. CDR1 is LNHDA, CDR2 SQIVND, per germline (reference sequence). Losses at the gene ends were 8 bases for V and 5 bases for J; bases not matched to a gene: 5. The CDR3 coding sequence is TGTGCCAGTCATGACAGGGAGGAGACCCAGTACTTC. Translated: CASHDREETQYF.

The table lists this clone with a few counts. The gene calls are TRBV29-1 and TRBJ1-3; D not certain. The germline V and J ends were trimmed by 6 bases and 2 bases, with 14 bases remaining between them. The CDR3 totals 14 residues. CDR1 is SQVTM and CDR2 is ANQGSEA in the germline V gene. CDR3 amino acids: CSVIPADTGNTIYF. The CDR3 nucleotides read TGCAGCGTGATACCCGCGGATACTGGAAACACCATATATTTT. Based on the CDR3 plus reference TRBV29-1 and TRBJ1-3, the full variable domain is SAVISQKPSRDICQRGTSLTIQCQVDSQVTMMFWYRQQPGQSLTLIATANQGSEATYESGFVIDKFPISRPNLTFSTLTVSNMSPEDSSIYLCSVIPADTGNTIYFGEGSWLTVV.

V gene TRBV4-1 combines with J gene TRBJ2-2; D is undetermined. V gave up 1 base and J gave up 4 bases, with 16 bases separating them. The CDR3 has 17 residues. In germline, CDR1 is MGHRA, CDR2 YSYEKL. The CDR3 protein is CASSQVVRSKSTGELFF. The CDR3 region has the DNA TGCGCCAGCAGCCAAGTTGTCCGGAGTAAGAGCACCGGGGAGCTGTTTTTT.

This chain uses TRBV10-3 with TRBJ1-2; the match to TRBD1 covers 7 bases. V was pared by 2 bases and J by 8 bases, with 5 bases of the junction left unmatched. The CDR3 extends over 13 amino acids. CDR1 and CDR2 from the germline V gene are ENHRY and SYGVKD. For the CDR3, the DNA is TGTGCCATCAGTGAGGACAGGGTCGACGGCTACACCTTC. Its translation is CAISEDRVDGYTF.

This chain links TRBV28 with TRBJ1-2; D is possibly TRBD1 (5 bases). V was cut by 3 bases and J by 8 bases, with 10 bases left in between. Germline V gene lookup returns CDR1 MDHEN and CDR2 SYDVKM. CDR3 size: 12 residues. The CDR3 reads CASSLGGWGYTF. The CDR3 DNA is TGTGCCAGCAGTTTGGGGGGATGGGGCTACACCTTC.

With regard to this clone: Other DNA sequences from this sample encode an identical CDR3 as well. The chain carries TRBV18 and TRBJ1-1; D call uncertain. Trimming pared 3 bases from V and 4 bases from J, leaving 9 bases between. Germline V lookup: CDR1 KGHSH, CDR2 LQKENI. The CDR3 sequence is 13 residues long. Written as DNA, the CDR3 is TGTGCCAGCTCACCCGGACTTGGCACTGAAGCTTTCTTT. Protein: CASSPGLGTEAFF.

The chain is built from TRBV14 and TRBJ2-2, with a weak D call TRBD1 (5 bases). Trimming stripped 4 bases from V and 9 bases from J, with 12 bases between. Germline lookup yields CDR1 SGHDN and CDR2 FVKESK. This CDR3 has 13 residues. CDR3 protein: CASSRPGIRELFF. The CDR3 DNA sequence: TGTGCCAGCAGCCGCCCAGGGATAAGGGAGCTGTTTTTT. Filled out from reference TRBV14 and TRBJ2-2, the complete variable domain reads EAGVTQFPSHSVIEKGQTVTLRCDPISGHDNLYWYRRVMGKEIKFLLHFVKESKQDESGMPNNRFLAERTGGTYSTLKVQPAELEDSGVYFCASSRPGIRELFFGEGSRLTVL.

The chain carries TRBV5-1 and TRBJ2-3; D gene unclear. Germline V CDR1 and CDR2: SGHRS, YFSETQ. The germline V and J ends were trimmed by 4 bases and 9 bases, with 18 bases remaining between them. The CDR3 contains 14 residues. In nucleotides, the CDR3 is TGCGCCAGCAGCCCGGGTACCGCATCTGGGACGCAGTATTTT. It codes for CASSPGTASGTQYF.